This T cell receptor (beta chain) comes out of a study of human T cells and chemical hapten exposure. Study-wide context: Patch tests applied 0.01% DPC to the upper back and were scored after 6 days.

This CDR3 region has 15 residues. Trimming removed 5 bases at V and 2 bases at J, with 16 bases between. Germline CDR1 reads SGHTA; CDR2 reads FQGNSA. As to time point: patch test 3, about 24 weeks after DPC sensitization. Regarding treatment: therapeutic diphenylcyclopropenone sensitization with weekly scalp DPC. Each CDR3 protein is one row after TCRdb ran MiXCR on the RACE reads. The sample shows 150,000 to 200,000 distinct CDR3 sequences, approximately 24% of them seen only once. Worth noting for this clonotype: Its antigen is undetermined.

Findings and caveats of the study: Unchanged with DPC sensitization were TCRs above 1 in 1000 frequency.

The clonotype originates from a woman between 35 and 50 years old with alopecia areata. Some clones in this sample may be carry-over from other donors' samples. The J gene is TRBJ2-7, the V gene TRBV7-2; D is perhaps TRBD1 (6 bases). The starting material was whole blood, obtained in connection with sensitization to the hapten diphenylcyclopropenone (DPC). CDR3 amino acids: CASSPPLGGAYEQYF. For the CDR3, the DNA is TGTGCCAGCAGCCCCCCCCTAGGGGGAGCCTACGAGCAGTACTTC.